The present TCR beta chain was sequenced within a study of blood T cell repertoires in COVID-19. Libraries were prepared by immunoSEQ multiplex PCR; TCRdb keeps only in-frame clonotypes and omits some of them. This repertoire shows 76,000 or so clones, 70% to 90% found once; its top ten account for approximately 15%. Germline CDR1 MNHEY, CDR2 SVGEGT. The CDR3 is 17 residues long. Unmatched junction bases numbered 14, after V lost 5 bases and J lost 7 bases. The sequenced sample consisted of peripheral blood. The TCR originated in a man at least 80 years old in a cohort sampled during active COVID-19. This chain uses TRBV6-2 or TRBV6-3 with TRBJ2-1, with 10 bases matching TRBD2. The CDR3 loop reads CASSRSGRSGRVNEQFF. CDR3 sequence (DNA): TGTGCCAGCAGTCGTAGCGGGAGGTCTGGTAGGGTGAATGAGCAGTTCTTC.